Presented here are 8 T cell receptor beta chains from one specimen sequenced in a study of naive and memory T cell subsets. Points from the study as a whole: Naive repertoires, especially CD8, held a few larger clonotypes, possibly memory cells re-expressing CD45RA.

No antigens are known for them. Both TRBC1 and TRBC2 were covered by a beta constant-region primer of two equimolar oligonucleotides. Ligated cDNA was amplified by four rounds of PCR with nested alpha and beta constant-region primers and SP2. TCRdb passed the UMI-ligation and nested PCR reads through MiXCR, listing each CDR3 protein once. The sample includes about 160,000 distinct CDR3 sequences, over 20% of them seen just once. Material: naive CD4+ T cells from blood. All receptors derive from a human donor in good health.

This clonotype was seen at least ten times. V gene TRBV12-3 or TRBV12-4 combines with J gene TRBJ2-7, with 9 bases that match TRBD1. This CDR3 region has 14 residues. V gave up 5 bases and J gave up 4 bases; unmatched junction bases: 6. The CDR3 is CASSPRDRGYEQYF. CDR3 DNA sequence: TGTGCCAGCAGTCCGAGAGACAGGGGGTACGAGCAGTACTTC.

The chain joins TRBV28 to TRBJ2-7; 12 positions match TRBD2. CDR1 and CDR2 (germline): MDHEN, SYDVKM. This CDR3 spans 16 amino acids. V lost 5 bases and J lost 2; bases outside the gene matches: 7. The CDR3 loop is CASSAGGLAGTYEQYF. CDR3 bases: TGTGCCAGCAGTGCCGGCGGACTAGCGGGAACCTACGAGCAGTACTTC. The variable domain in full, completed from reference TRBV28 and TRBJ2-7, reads DVKVTQSSRYLVKRTGEKVFLECVQDMDHENMFWYRQDPGLGLRLIYFSYDVKMKEKGDIPEGYSVSREKKERFSLILESASTNQTSMYLCASSAGGLAGTYEQYFGPGTRLTVT.

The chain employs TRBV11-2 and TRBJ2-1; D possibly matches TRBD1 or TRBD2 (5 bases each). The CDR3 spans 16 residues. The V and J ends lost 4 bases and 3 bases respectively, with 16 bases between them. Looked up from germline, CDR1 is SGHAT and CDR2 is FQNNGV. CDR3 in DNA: TGTGCCAGCAGCTCGGGGCGGCGCCTTGTCTACAATGAGCAGTTCTTC. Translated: CASSSGRRLVYNEQFF.

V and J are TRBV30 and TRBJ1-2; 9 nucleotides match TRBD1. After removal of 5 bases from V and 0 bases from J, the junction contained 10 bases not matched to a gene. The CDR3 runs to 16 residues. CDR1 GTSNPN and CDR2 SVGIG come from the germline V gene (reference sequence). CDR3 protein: CAWARGTGIPNYGYTF. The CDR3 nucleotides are TGTGCCTGGGCGCGAGGGACAGGGATCCCTAACTATGGCTACACCTTC.

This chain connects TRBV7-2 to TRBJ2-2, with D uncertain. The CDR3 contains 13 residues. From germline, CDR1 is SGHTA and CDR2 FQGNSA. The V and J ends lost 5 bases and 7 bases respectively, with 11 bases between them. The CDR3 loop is CASSTLPSGELFF. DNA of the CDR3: TGTGCCAGCAGCACACTACCCAGCGGGGAGCTGTTTTTT.

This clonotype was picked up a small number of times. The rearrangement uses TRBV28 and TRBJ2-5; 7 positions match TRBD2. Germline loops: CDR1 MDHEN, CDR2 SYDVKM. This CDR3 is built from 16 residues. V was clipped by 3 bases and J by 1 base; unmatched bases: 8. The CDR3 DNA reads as TGTGCCAGCAGTTTCGAATTGGGACTAATCCAAGAGACCCAGTACTTC. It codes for CASSFELGLIQETQYF.

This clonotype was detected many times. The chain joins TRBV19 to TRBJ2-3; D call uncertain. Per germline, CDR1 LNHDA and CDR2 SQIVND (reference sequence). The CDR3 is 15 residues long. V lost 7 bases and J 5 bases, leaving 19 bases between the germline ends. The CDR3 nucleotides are TGTGCCAGTACCTCGCCCGACATAAGGGAAGATACGCAGTATTTT. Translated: CASTSPDIREDTQYF.

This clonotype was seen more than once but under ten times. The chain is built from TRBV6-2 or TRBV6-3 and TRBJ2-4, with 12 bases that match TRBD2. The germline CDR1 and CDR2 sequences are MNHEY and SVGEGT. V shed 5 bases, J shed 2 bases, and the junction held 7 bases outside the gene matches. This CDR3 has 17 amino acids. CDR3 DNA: TGTGCCAGCAGTCCTTCTAGCGGGAGGGACCCCAAAAACATTCAGTACTTC. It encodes CASSPSSGRDPKNIQYF.